This TCR beta chain stems from a study of technical replicates of blood from several donors. Germline V CDR1 and CDR2: LNHNV, YYDKDF (reference sequence). This CDR3 has 16 amino acids. V shed 3 bases, J shed 4 bases, and the junction held 9 bases outside the gene matches. Profiling relied on immunoSEQ multiplex PCR, and the TCRdb table lists in-frame clones only, not all of them. In the table there are around 83,000 clones, 90% to 95% of which are singletons. Specimen: T cells isolated from PBMCs. The V and J genes are TRBV15 and TRBJ2-1; 7 positions agree with TRBD2. This clonotype was obtained from a human donor in good health. The CDR3 DNA is TGTGCCACCAGCAGTTTAGCGGGTGCGATATACAATGAGCAGTTCTTC. Its translation: CATSSLAGAIYNEQFF.